The 20 T cell receptor beta chains reported below all come from one sample, sequenced in a study of T cell clonotyping in hematopoietic cell transplantation. Clones were sequenced by immunoSEQ multiplex PCR, and TCRdb holds only the in-frame ones, with some missing. The sample contains fewer than 15,000 clones, roughly 84% of which appear only once. Specified time point: recipient sample about 28 days before transplant, after cytoreduction. The sequencing here drew on peripheral blood mononuclear cells, taken before stem cell transplant. The receptor source for this set is a man aged 55 to 70 with acute myeloid leukemia. Some clones in this sample may be carry-over from other donors' samples.

The chain is built from TRBV9 and TRBJ1-4; D remains ambiguous. The CDR3 covers 14 residues. V dropped 0 bases and J dropped 8 bases, with 11 bases sitting between them. Germline V gene data show CDR1 as SGDLS and CDR2 as YYNGEE. The CDR3 sequence is CASSVAHLSEKLFF. CDR3 DNA: TGTGCCAGCAGCGTAGCTCATTTATCGGAAAAACTGTTTTTT.

The chain recombines TRBV27 with TRBJ1-2; TRBD1 aligns across 7 bases. This CDR3 spans 13 amino acids. V shed 5 bases and J 4 bases; nucleotides not matched to a gene: 4. The germline gives CDR1 MNHEY, CDR2 SMNVEV (reference sequence). The CDR3 reads CASSATGTYGYTF. The CDR3 nucleotides are TGTGCCAGCAGTGCGACAGGGACCTATGGCTACACCTTC.

This chain connects TRBV10-1 to TRBJ1-3; 10 positions agree with TRBD1. Germline V CDR1 and CDR2: WNHNN, SYGVQD (reference sequence). This CDR3 has 17 residues. V was pared by 6 bases and J by 4 bases, with 12 bases of the junction left unmatched. Written as DNA, the CDR3 is TGCGCCAGCAGCGGACAGGGGGTGCCGGCCGGGGGAAACACCATATATTTT. Amino acids: CASSGQGVPAGGNTIYF.

V is TRBV6-1 and J is TRBJ1-1; D gene ambiguous. The V end lost 4 bases, the J end lost 7 bases, and 10 bases lay between the germline ends. This CDR3 is 12 amino acids long. CDR1 MNHNS and CDR2 SASEGT come from the germline V gene. The DNA for the CDR3 is TGTGCCAGCAGTGTTCTTGATCTTGAAGCTTTCTTT. Translation gives CASSVLDLEAFF.

Written as DNA, the CDR3 is TGTGCCACCAGCAGAGATAAGGGACTTAACTATGGCTACACCTTC. Protein sequence: CATSRDKGLNYGYTF. V gene TRBV15 combines with J gene TRBJ1-2, with D maybe TRBD1 (5 bases). Germline loops: CDR1 LNHNV, CDR2 YYDKDF (reference sequence). The V and J ends lost 0 bases and 1 base respectively, with 9 bases between them. The CDR3 has 15 residues.

This sequence joins TRBV9 and TRBJ2-7; 7 positions agree with TRBD1. J gave up 4 bases and V 7 bases, and 11 bases lay outside the gene matches. CDR1 SGDLS and CDR2 YYNGEE come from the germline V gene. The CDR3 is made up of 14 amino acids. DNA for the CDR3: TGTGCCAGCTCGCGCTCGACAGGGTCGTACGAGCAGTACTTC. Protein: CASSRSTGSYEQYF.

As concerns this clone: Other nucleotide sequences in the sample specify the same CDR3. CDR3 DNA: TGCAGCGTGGCCGGTACAGGGAACACCGGGGAGCTGTTTTTT. Residues: CSVAGTGNTGELFF. V and J are TRBV29-1 and TRBJ2-2; D perhaps matches TRBD1 (5 bases). This CDR3 has 14 residues. Germline lookup yields CDR1 SQVTM and CDR2 ANQGSEA. Trimming pared 6 bases from V and 1 base from J, leaving 12 bases between.

V gene TRBV6-1 combines with J gene TRBJ2-7, with a possible D match to TRBD2 (6 bases). In germline, CDR1 is MNHNS, CDR2 SASEGT. The CDR3 is 15 amino acids. Trimming removed 2 bases at V and 0 bases at J, with 11 bases between. CDR3 DNA sequence: TGTGCCAGCAGTGAATGGGCGGGGTCCTCCTACGAGCAGTACTTC. It is translated as CASSEWAGSSYEQYF.

The J gene is TRBJ1-5, the V gene TRBV5-1; D is unclear. The ends were cut back, 0 bases at V and 9 bases at J, with 10 bases in the middle. The CDR3 runs 13 residues. Per the germline V gene, CDR1 is SGHRS and CDR2 is YFSETQ. CDR3 loop: CASSLDSLPPQHF. CDR3 bases: TGCGCCAGCAGCTTGGACAGCCTTCCGCCCCAGCATTTT.

J is TRBJ1-1 and V is TRBV11-1; TRBD1 matches 8 bases. With 8 bases clipped from V and 5 bases from J, the junction kept 16 bases outside the gene matches. Germline V gene lookup returns CDR1 SGHAT and CDR2 FQDESV (reference sequence). The length of the CDR3 is 16 residues. The CDR3 DNA reads TGTGCCAGCGCCCACGAGGCTGGGACAGGAGATACTGAAGCTTTCTTT. Its translation is CASAHEAGTGDTEAFF.

CDR3 sequence reads: CAWSVGVGGYGYTF. DNA of the CDR3: TGTGCCTGGAGTGTAGGGGTTGGGGGCTATGGCTACACCTTC. This chain links TRBV30 with TRBJ1-2, with D perhaps TRBD1 (5 bases). Trimming removed 0 bases at V and 4 bases at J, with 12 bases between. Germline V gives CDR1 GTSNPN, CDR2 SVGIG (reference sequence). This CDR3 has 14 residues.

The chain employs TRBV5-1 and TRBJ1-1; D is unclear. The ends were cut back, 1 base at V and 0 bases at J, with 7 bases in the middle. There are 14 residues in the CDR3. Germline CDR1 is SGHRS and CDR2 is YFSETQ. CDR3 loop: CASSLTAMNTEAFF. The CDR3 DNA reads TGCGCCAGCAGCTTGACAGCTATGAACACTGAAGCTTTCTTT.

CDR3 sequence: CASSYDGVRETQYF. Here the CDR3 DNA reads TGTGCCAGCAGCTATGACGGAGTAAGGGAGACCCAGTACTTC. The V gene is TRBV6-1, the J gene TRBJ2-5; D gene ambiguous. This CDR3 is built from 14 residues. Between the trimmed V and J ends, which lost 6 bases and 5 bases, there was a span of 16 bases. In germline, CDR1 is MNHNS, CDR2 SASEGT.

The rearrangement links TRBV11-2 to TRBJ2-5; D is perhaps TRBD1 or TRBD2 (6 bases each). The CDR3 runs to 15 residues. Germline lookup yields CDR1 SGHAT and CDR2 FQNNGV. V lost 4 bases and J lost 5, with 17 bases in between. The CDR3: CASSSEGGRWETQYF. CDR3 DNA: TGTGCCAGCAGCTCGGAGGGGGGTAGGTGGGAGACCCAGTACTTC.

This clone appeared once. The V and J genes are TRBV6-5 and TRBJ1-1, with D hard to call. Germline values: CDR1 MNHEY, CDR2 SVGAGI. V was pared by 2 bases and J by 3 bases, with 7 bases between. There are 13 residues in the CDR3. The CDR3 loop is CASSYRDDTEAFF. The CDR3 bases are TGTGCCAGCAGTTACAGGGATGACACTGAAGCTTTCTTT.

The V call is TRBV5-1, the J call TRBJ1-2; D call uncertain. V lost 0 bases and J lost 1, with 10 bases in between. CDR1 and CDR2 from the germline V gene are SGHRS and YFSETQ. The CDR3 spans 15 residues. CDR3 in amino acids: CASSLGPGVNYGYTF. For the CDR3, the DNA is TGCGCCAGCAGCTTGGGGCCAGGAGTTAACTATGGCTACACCTTC.

The chain links TRBV4-3 to TRBJ1-3; D unclear. The V end lost 0 bases, the J end lost 3 bases, and 9 bases lay between the germline ends. The CDR3 extends over 15 amino acids. Germline loops: CDR1 LGHNA, CDR2 YSLEER. As DNA, the CDR3 is TGCGCCAGCAGCCAAGATCGGGGAGGTGGAAACACCATATATTTT. Amino acid sequence: CASSQDRGGGNTIYF.

This clone was counted a single time. The J gene is TRBJ2-7, the V gene TRBV6-5; a weak D match, TRBD1 (6 bases). This CDR3 comprises 14 residues. V lost 4 bases and J lost 6, with 16 bases in between. Germline CDR1 MNHEY, CDR2 SVGAGI. CDR3 protein: CASSWRQGSLEQYF. For the CDR3, the DNA is TGTGCCAGCAGTTGGAGGCAGGGGTCACTCGAGCAGTACTTC.

The chain employs TRBV9 and TRBJ2-7; no definite D call. With 3 bases removed from V and 0 bases from J, the gap between germline ends came to 16 bases. The CDR3 totals 16 residues. Germline V CDR1 and CDR2: SGDLS, YYNGEE. The CDR3 reads CASSEDTFSGSYEQYF. Here the CDR3 DNA reads TGTGCCAGCAGCGAAGACACTTTTTCTGGCTCCTACGAGCAGTACTTC.

V usage is TRBV4-1 and J usage is TRBJ1-5, with 10 bases lining up with TRBD1. Germline-derived CDR1 and CDR2 are MGHRA and YSYEKL. Germline trimming cut 4 bases from V and 0 bases from J; bases unmatched to any gene: 18. The CDR3 contains 21 residues. The CDR3 spells CASSLGARPGQGSYSNQPQHF. The CDR3 nucleotides are TGCGCCAGCAGCCTAGGGGCCCGACCGGGACAGGGGTCTTATAGCAATCAGCCCCAGCATTTT.